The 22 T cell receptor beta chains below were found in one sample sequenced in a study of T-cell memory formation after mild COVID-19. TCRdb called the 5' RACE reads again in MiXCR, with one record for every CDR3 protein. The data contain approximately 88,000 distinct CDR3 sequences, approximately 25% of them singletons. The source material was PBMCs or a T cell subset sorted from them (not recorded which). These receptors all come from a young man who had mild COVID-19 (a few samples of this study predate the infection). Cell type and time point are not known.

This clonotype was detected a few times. The CDR3 region has the DNA TGTGCCAGCAGTTTCAGACTAGCGGGGGGCGTGGAGACCCAGTACTTC. Its protein product is CASSFRLAGGVETQYF. The chain links TRBV6-5 to TRBJ2-5; 13 bases line up with TRBD2. Germline V CDR1 and CDR2: MNHEY, SVGAGI. Trimming cost V 4 bases and J 5 bases; bases outside gene matches: 7. CDR3 size: 16 residues.

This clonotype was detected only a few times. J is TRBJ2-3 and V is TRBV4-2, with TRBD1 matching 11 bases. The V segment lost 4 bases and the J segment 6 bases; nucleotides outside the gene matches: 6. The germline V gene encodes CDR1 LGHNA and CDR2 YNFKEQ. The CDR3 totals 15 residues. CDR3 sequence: CASSRGTGGTDTQYF. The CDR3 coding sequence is TGTGCCAGCAGCCGAGGGACAGGGGGGACGGATACGCAGTATTTT.

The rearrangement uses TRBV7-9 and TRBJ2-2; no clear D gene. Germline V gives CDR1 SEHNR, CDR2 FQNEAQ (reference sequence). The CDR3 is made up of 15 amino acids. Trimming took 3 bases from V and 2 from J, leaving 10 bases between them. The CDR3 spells CASSFRQSNTGELFF. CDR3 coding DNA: TGTGCCAGCAGCTTTCGGCAGAGCAACACCGGGGAGCTGTTTTTT.

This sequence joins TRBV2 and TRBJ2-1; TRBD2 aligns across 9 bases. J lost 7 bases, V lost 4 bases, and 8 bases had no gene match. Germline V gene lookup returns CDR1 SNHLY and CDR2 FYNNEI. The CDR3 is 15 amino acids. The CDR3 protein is CASSVRLAELNEQFF. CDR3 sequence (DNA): TGTGCCAGCAGTGTCCGACTAGCGGAGCTGAATGAGCAGTTCTTC.

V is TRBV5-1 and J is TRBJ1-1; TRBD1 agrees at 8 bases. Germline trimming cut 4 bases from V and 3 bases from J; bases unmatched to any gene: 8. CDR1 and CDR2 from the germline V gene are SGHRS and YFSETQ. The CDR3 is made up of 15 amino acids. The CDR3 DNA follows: TGCGCCAGCAGCGCCTCCGGGACAGGCTACACTGAAGCTTTCTTT. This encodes CASSASGTGYTEAFF.

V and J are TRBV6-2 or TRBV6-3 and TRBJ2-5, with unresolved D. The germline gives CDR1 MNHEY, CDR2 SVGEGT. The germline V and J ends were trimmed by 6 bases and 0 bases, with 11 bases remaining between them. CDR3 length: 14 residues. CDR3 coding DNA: TGTGCCAGCAGCCCCCAGGACCACCAAGAGACCCAGTACTTC. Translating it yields CASSPQDHQETQYF.

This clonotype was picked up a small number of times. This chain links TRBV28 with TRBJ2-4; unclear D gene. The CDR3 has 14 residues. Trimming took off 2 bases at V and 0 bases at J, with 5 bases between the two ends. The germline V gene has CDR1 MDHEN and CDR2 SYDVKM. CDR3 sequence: CASSLRLAKNIQYF. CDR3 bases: TGTGCCAGCAGTTTAAGACTAGCCAAAAACATTCAGTACTTC.

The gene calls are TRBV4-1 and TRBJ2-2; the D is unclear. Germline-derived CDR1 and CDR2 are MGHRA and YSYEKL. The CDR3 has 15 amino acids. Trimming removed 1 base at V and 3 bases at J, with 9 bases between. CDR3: CASSQGPGDTGELFF. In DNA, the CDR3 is TGCGCCAGCAGCCAAGGTCCCGGAGACACCGGGGAGCTGTTTTTT.

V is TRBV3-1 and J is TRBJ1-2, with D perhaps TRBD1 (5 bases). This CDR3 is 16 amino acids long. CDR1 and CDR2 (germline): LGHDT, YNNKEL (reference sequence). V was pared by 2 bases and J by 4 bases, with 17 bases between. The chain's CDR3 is CASSQLGTAAPYGYTF. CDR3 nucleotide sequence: TGTGCCAGCAGCCAATTAGGGACCGCAGCGCCCTATGGCTACACCTTC.

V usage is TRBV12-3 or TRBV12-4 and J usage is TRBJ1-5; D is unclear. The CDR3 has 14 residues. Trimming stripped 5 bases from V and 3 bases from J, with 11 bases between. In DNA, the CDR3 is TGTGCCAGCAGTACTCGGACGGACAATCAGCCCCAGCATTTT. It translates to CASSTRTDNQPQHF.

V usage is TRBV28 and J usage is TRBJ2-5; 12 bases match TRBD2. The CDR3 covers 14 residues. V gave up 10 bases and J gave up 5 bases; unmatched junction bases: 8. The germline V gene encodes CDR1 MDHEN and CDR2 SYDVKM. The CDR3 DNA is TGTGCCACGCTTCTAGCGGGGGGGCTGGAGACCCAGTACTTC. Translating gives CATLLAGGLETQYF. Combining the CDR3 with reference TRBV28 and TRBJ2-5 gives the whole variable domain DVKVTQSSRYLVKRTGEKVFLECVQDMDHENMFWYRQDPGLGLRLIYFSYDVKMKEKGDIPEGYSVSREKKERFSLILESASTNQTSMYLCATLLAGGLETQYFGPGTRLLVL.

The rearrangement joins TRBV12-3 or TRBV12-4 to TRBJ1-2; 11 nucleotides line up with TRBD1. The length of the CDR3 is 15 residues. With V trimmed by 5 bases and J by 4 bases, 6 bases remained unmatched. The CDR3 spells CASSQKGQGGYGYTF. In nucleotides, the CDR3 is TGTGCCAGCAGTCAAAAGGGACAGGGGGGCTATGGCTACACCTTC.

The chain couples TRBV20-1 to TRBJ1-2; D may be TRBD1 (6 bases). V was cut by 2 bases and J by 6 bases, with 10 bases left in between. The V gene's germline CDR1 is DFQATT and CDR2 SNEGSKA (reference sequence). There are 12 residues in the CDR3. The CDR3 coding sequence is TGCAGTGCTAGATATCCAGGGGATGGCTACACCTTC. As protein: CSARYPGDGYTF.

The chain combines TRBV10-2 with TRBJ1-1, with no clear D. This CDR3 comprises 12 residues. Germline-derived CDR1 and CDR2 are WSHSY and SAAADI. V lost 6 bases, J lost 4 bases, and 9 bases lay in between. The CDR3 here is CASRTPGTEAFF. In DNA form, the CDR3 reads TGCGCCAGCAGGACACCGGGCACTGAAGCTTTCTTT.

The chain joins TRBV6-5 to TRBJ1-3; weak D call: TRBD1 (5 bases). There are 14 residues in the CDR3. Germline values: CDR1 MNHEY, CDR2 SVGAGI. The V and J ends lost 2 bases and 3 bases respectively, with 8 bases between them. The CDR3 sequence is CASSYRGGGNTIYF. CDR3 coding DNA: TGTGCCAGCAGTTACAGGGGCGGTGGAAACACCATATATTTT.

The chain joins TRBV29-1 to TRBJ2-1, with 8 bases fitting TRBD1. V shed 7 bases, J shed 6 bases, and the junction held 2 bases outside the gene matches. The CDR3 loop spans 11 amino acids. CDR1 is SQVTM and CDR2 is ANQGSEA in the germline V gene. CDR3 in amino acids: CSAGTGNEQFF. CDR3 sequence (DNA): TGCAGCGCCGGGACAGGCAATGAGCAGTTCTTC.

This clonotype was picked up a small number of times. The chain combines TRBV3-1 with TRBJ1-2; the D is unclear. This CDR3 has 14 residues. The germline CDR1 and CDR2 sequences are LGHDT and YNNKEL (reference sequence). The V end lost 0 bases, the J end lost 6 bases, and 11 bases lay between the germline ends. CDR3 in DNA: TGTGCCAGCAGCCAAGATATCTGGCGGGATGGCTACACCTTC. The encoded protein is CASSQDIWRDGYTF.

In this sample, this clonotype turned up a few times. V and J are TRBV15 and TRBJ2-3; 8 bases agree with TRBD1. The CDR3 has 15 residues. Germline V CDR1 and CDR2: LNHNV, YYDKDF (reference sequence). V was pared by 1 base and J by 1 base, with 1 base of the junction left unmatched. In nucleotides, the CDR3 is TGTGCCACCAGCAGAGTGACAGGGGGCACAGATACGCAGTATTTT. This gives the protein CATSRVTGGTDTQYF.

The CDR3 bases are TGTGCCAGCAGTTACTGGACAGGGGACACTGAAGCTTTCTTT. Translated: CASSYWTGDTEAFF. This chain links TRBV6-5 with TRBJ1-1, with TRBD1 matching over 9 bases. The V gene's germline CDR1 is MNHEY and CDR2 SVGAGI. CDR3 size: 14 residues. J was trimmed by 3 bases and V by 1 base; bases with no gene match: 0.

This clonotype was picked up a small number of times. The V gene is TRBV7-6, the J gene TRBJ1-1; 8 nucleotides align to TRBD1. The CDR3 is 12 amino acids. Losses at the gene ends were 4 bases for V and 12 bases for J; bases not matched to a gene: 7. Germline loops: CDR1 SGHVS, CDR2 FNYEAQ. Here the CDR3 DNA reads TGTGCCAGCAGCTCACAGGGGGGGATGACTTTCTTT. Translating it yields CASSSQGGMTFF.

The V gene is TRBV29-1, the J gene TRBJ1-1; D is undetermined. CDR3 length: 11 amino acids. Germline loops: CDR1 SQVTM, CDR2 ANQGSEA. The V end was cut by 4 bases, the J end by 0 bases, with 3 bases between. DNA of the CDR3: TGCAGCGTTGGGATGAACACTGAAGCTTTCTTT. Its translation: CSVGMNTEAFF.

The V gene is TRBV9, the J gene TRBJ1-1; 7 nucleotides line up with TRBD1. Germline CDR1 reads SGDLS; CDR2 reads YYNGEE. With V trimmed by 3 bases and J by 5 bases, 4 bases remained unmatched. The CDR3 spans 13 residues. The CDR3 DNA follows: TGTGCCAGCAGCGCGACAGGGATTACTGAAGCTTTCTTT. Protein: CASSATGITEAFF. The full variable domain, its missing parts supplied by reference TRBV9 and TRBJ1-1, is DSGVTQTPKHLITATGQRVTLRCSPRSGDLSVYWYQQSLDQGLQFLIQYYNGEERAKGNILERFSAQQFPDLHSELNLSSLELGDSALYFCASSATGITEAFFGQGTRLTVV.